These T cell receptor beta chains were read from a single sample in a study of T cell responses to AZD1222 COVID-19 vaccine. Here immunoSEQ multiplex PCR was the method, and the copy in TCRdb shows in-frame clones only, minus some. Among over 75,000 clones listed, 89% were seen once. The material was peripheral blood, obtained on day 0 of AZD1222 vaccination. The receptor set was obtained from an adult in good health. CDR3s include the opening cysteine and the closing phenylalanine or tryptophan.

v_gene,j_gene,CDR3aa
TRBV9,TRBJ2-1,CASSPPGGLGEQFF
TRBV21-1,TRBJ1-3,CASLDRNSSGNTIYF
TRBV25-1,TRBJ2-1,CASSERALEQFF
TRBV29-1,TRBJ2-7,CSVGAIRAGEQYF
TRBV7-8,TRBJ1-1,CASSPMRLKGNTEAFF
TRBV11-2,TRBJ1-2,CASSSGNYGYTF
TRBV29-1,TRBJ1-5,CSAQGQNQPQHF
TRBV4-2,TRBJ2-7,CASSHYVGAYEQYF
TRBV6-1,TRBJ1-2,CASSEDGTGGYGYTF
TRBV27,TRBJ2-7,CASSPQQGYEQYF
TRBV6-5,TRBJ2-1,CASSSDPASVYNEQFF
TRBV27,TRBJ2-1,CASSFVGATYNEQFF